The rows below give T cell receptor beta chains drawn from one sample of a study of Ad26.COV2.S vaccination and SARS-CoV-2 variants. TCRdb keeps only in-frame clones here, not all; method: immunoSEQ multiplex PCR. The sample contains around 450,000 clones, 75% to 90% of which appear only once. The starting material was peripheral blood, obtained in a trial of Ad26.COV2.S vaccine versus placebo. All receptors come from a person aged 18-60 years who received the Ad26.COV2.S COVID-19 vaccine or a placebo. Each CDR3 is given with its conserved first and last residue. The D gene is left open where the match is weak. Some rows have no size entry. The others give once, few or many, or a class for an expanded clone.

DNA,CDR3,V,J,size,D
TGTGCCAGCAGTAAGCAAGGCAGGGGCGTAGATCAGCCCCAGCATTTT,CASSKQGRGVDQPQHF,TRBV5-6,TRBJ1-5,.,.
TGTGCCAGAAGCTTTGTTAGCGGGGGACTCCCGGGGGCGCAGTATTTT,CARSFVSGGLPGAQYF,TRBV5-3,TRBJ2-3,.,TRBD2
TGTGCCATCAGTGAGTTCCCCGGGACTAGCAACGAGCAGTACTTC,CAISEFPGTSNEQYF,TRBV10-3,TRBJ2-7,.,TRBD2
TGTGCCAGCAGCGTACGGACGGATAATTCACCCCTCCACTTT,CASSVRTDNSPLHF,TRBV9,TRBJ1-6,once,.
TGTGCCAGCAGTTACTCGGAGGTGGAGGAAGACTATGGCTACACCTTC,CASSYSEVEEDYGYTF,TRBV6-2/TRBV6-3,TRBJ1-2,.,.
TGTGCCAGCAGCCATGGACAGGGGGCCTATGGCTACACCTTC,CASSHGQGAYGYTF,TRBV14,TRBJ1-2,.,TRBD1
TGTGCCAGCAGCTTAAGGACAATCGGCGAGACCCAGTACTTC,CASSLRTIGETQYF,TRBV7-2,TRBJ2-5,.,.
TGTGCCAGCTCAGGTGCAGGGGGTTATGGCTACACCTTC,CASSGAGGYGYTF,TRBV28,TRBJ1-2,.,TRBD1
TGTGCCAGCAAAAAAATTCTGAGCTCCTACGAGCAGTACTTC,CASKKILSSYEQYF,TRBV19,TRBJ2-7,few,.
TGTGCCAGTAGTGGACAACTAGCGGGAGGGTACAATGAGCAGTTCTTC,CASSGQLAGGYNEQFF,TRBV19,TRBJ2-1,.,TRBD2
TGTGCCAGTAATGTTGACAGGTTGAACACTGAAGCTTTCTTT,CASNVDRLNTEAFF,TRBV19,TRBJ1-1,once,.
TGTGCCACCCGGATGACGACAGGCGAAAATAATGAAGCTTTCTTT,CATRMTTGENNEAFF,TRBV10-3,TRBJ1-1,once,.
TGTGCCAGCAGCTTAGCTCCGTACAATGAGCAGTTCTTC,CASSLAPYNEQFF,TRBV13,TRBJ2-1,.,.
TGTGCCAGCAGCTTAGGCCGATCGCGTCTTTACGAGCAGTACTTC,CASSLGRSRLYEQYF,TRBV7-8,TRBJ2-7,.,.
TGTGCCAGCAGCCTCCCCCGAGGTGGGCGGGATTACAATGAGCAGTTCTTC,CASSLPRGGRDYNEQFF,TRBV7-8,TRBJ2-1,.,.
TGTGCCAGCAGCGCCTCTCTGGGCACTGAAGCTTTCTTT,CASSASLGTEAFF,TRBV7-2,TRBJ1-1,.,.
TGTGCCAGCAGCCAAGATGAGAGTATAGCTGGAAACACCATATATTTT,CASSQDESIAGNTIYF,TRBV4-2,TRBJ1-3,.,.
TGCGCCAGCAGCTCCACCGTCATGACGGGACAGGGGTACTACGAGCAGTACTTC,CASSSTVMTGQGYYEQYF,TRBV5-1,TRBJ2-7,.,TRBD1
TGTGCCAGCAGCTTAAAAAAAGGGCTAAAGAACACCGGGGAGCTGTTTTTT,CASSLKKGLKNTGELFF,TRBV7-6,TRBJ2-2,.,.
TGTGCCAGCAGCTCCCGGGGGGTCCTAAACAATGAGCAGTTCTTC,CASSSRGVLNNEQFF,TRBV7-6,TRBJ2-1,few,TRBD2
TGTGCCAGTAGTACCCTATGGATAGCGGGCAGCACAGATACGCAGTATTTT,CASSTLWIAGSTDTQYF,TRBV19,TRBJ2-3,.,TRBD2
TGTGCCAGCAGAGGGACAGGGAACTACGAGCAGTACTTC,CASRGTGNYEQYF,TRBV6-5,TRBJ2-7,.,TRBD1
TGTGCCAGCAGTTACTCGGACAGGAGGGCTAGTGGCTACACCTTC,CASSYSDRRASGYTF,TRBV6-5,TRBJ1-2,.,TRBD1
TGCGCCAGCAGCCACCCCGGGGGGTCGAGGACTGAAGCTTTCTTT,CASSHPGGSRTEAFF,TRBV4-1,TRBJ1-1,.,.
TGTGCCACCCCAAGATCGACAGGGGTTGTGTCCGGGGAGCTGTTTTTT,CATPRSTGVVSGELFF,TRBV7-2,TRBJ2-2,.,TRBD1